This TCR beta chain comes out of a study of cytomegalovirus exposure and HLA in healthy donors (dated by TCRdb to about 2017). Looking at the study overall: In an earlier analysis of roughly 500 of the donors, about 260 Gb of sequence data and roughly 100 million unique TCR beta sequences from approximately 180 million T cells were reported. Among 300 to 500 genotyped donors of the cohort, an average of approximately 220,000 unique TCR beta nucleotide sequences was sequenced per donor, of which 15% to 20% were non-productive. In the later analysis, no new phenotypic data were used to find candidate immune exposures; instead, reliance was placed on TCR beta sequences and their occurrence across donors. Among the roughly 390 genotyped donors, around 81% belonged to the genetic ancestry cluster associated with self-reported Caucasian donors. To predict cytomegalovirus infection status, the study brought together high-throughput TCR immunosequencing, statistical association of individual TCRs with disease status, and machine learning. An earlier analysis of about 620 of the donors applied high-throughput TCR beta sequencing to assess whether each TCR beta V gene segment acted as functional or pseudogenic. Along with the roughly 670-subject first cohort, a separate validation cohort of 120 different subjects was used. Both class I and class II loci were covered by HLA typing, at four-digit resolution. A later analysis re-analyzed previously published TCR beta repertoires from roughly 600 donors and added high-resolution HLA genotyping to study TCR occurrence patterns. The study aimed to test whether signatures of past pathogen exposure could be identified by cataloging public T cell receptors. The number of typed donors differed by locus: 629-630 for A, B, C, DRB1 and DQB1; approximately 530 for DQA1; over 600 for DPA1; and roughly 490 for DPB1. Approximately 310 gigabases of sequencing data and around 85 million unique TCR sequences made up an early release that covered about 640 HLA-typed donors. A later genetic analysis took genome-wide SNP genotypes for 398 of the 666 donors and used that subset as a discovery cohort. The study profiled the T cell repertoires of fewer than 850 subjects by immunosequencing and related them to cytomegalovirus serostatus. A handful of DR-DQ haplotypes were handled as single units for association and clustering because linkage in the cohort was strong. Every discovery cohort repertoire had been produced on one sequencing platform. Alongside the repertoire data, information on donor age, sex, ethnicity and CMV serostatus was compiled. Study-wide findings and limitations: An earlier analysis of approximately 600 of the donors showed that most TCR beta V segments appeared in productive rearrangements either about 87% or about 30% of the time, which broadly matched IMGT annotations. A later genetic analysis reported fewer N-insertions in productive TCRs among donors in an Asian-associated ancestry cluster than the approximately 670-donor mean. A few of the identified cytomegalovirus-associated TCR beta chains were confirmed in vitro to be specific for cytomegalovirus antigens. Some IMGT-functional V segments, including TRBV6-2 and TRBV6-3, could not be told apart with the 87-base-pair reads, so those segments were excluded. Linkage disequilibrium might explain the correlated functional status among segregating V segments, but an unknown experimental factor could not be ruled out. Because counts were too low, seventeen rarely observed V segments, including chromosome 9 orphons, were excluded from the earlier analysis of 587 of the donors. When HLA alleles, especially DR and DQ, strongly co-occurred, TCR associations were difficult to assign to individual alleles. The study listed 170 or so TCR beta chains as associated with cytomegalovirus. A further reported finding was that TCR beta sequences accurately predicted the HLA-A and HLA-B alleles for most subjects in the first cohort. It was suggested by the authors that the approach could potentially be generalized to other disease states and immunological phenotypes. This cohort had only TCR beta chains sequenced, and the lack of alpha or paired-chain data limited which features could be detected. Sequencing depth was assumed to be roughly uniform across donors in the presence/absence analyses, though that assumption may not hold. Because HLA typing was missing for some donors at each locus, association tests included only the typed subset. CMV serostatus was the only immune exposure information available for the cohort. A later analysis found that HLA-associated TCR beta chains were more clonally expanded and had lower generation probabilities than equally common non-associated chains. At a false discovery rate of 0.05, a later analysis linked roughly 17,000 TCR beta sequences to specific HLA alleles. A later genetic analysis associated a missense DCLRE1C variant with V-gene and J-gene trimming of TCR beta chains, and an independent cohort replicated the association. Most CMV-associated TCR beta chains appeared to be HLA-restricted in a later analysis, and the HLA associations seemed to be driven largely by CMV exposure. Cytomegalovirus status was reported to be diagnosed by the classifier with high specificity and sensitivity in both the original and validation cohorts. Across donors, most TCR sequences were observed very rarely, whereas some public TCRs were present in many individuals. A cluster of highly shared sequence variants was judged likely to be a technical artifact of the sequencing pipeline. In a later analysis, several top co-occurrence clusters were reported to appear linked to parvovirus B19, influenza, CMV and Epstein-Barr virus. A later analysis found that TCR association rates varied across HLA loci, with DRB1 alleles showing the most associated TCRs and HLA-C alleles the fewest.

The cohort consisted of 666 healthy bone marrow donors. All cohort members were sampled while nominally healthy, although unrecorded immune exposures were likely present. The donor was CMV seropositive and belonged to the group of some 290 seropositive cohort members. A peripheral blood sample was collected from each donor, and TCR beta sequencing was performed on peripheral blood mononuclear cells. Genomic DNA extraction from the blood cell samples was performed with the Qiagen DNeasy Blood Extraction Kit. V ends up 4 bases short and J 7 bases short, with an unmatched junction base count of 11. The CDR3 runs 16 residues from the cysteine to the phenylalanine. The sequence is cut down to CDR3 DNA, 48 bases in frame from base 1. Per the germline V gene, KGHSH is the CDR1 and LQKENI is the CDR2. The library was built by means of the immunoSEQ multiplex PCR assay. A mixture of 60 forward primers for TCR Vbeta segments and 13 reverse primers for TCR Jbeta segments was used in the multiplex PCR. The CDR3 region of rearranged TCR beta genes was amplified from genomic DNA by a multiplex PCR assay. On the Illumina HiSeq System, the amplified TCR beta libraries were sequenced as 87-base-pair reads. As for the original processing: Across the 500 to 750 repertoires, a later analysis counted tens of millions of unique TCR beta chains, roughly 11 million of which were shared by at least two donors. Raw reads were error-corrected and collapsed into unique sequences by a nearest-neighbor algorithm in which closely related sequences were merged to remove PCR and sequencing errors. To assign V, D and J gene segments, CDR3 sequences were aligned to IMGT reference sequences. For a sequence to be retained, at least a six-nucleotide match to both a V gene segment and a J gene segment was required. Rearrangements were called productive when the CDR3 lacked stop codons and stayed in frame with V and J; all others were non-productive. CDR3 was defined according to IMGT convention as the region running from the second conserved V-encoded cysteine to the conserved J-encoded phenylalanine. In an earlier analysis of some 550 of the donors, sequences lacking an unambiguous match to a single V gene segment were excluded. An earlier analysis of a few hundred of the donors called V segments functional above 56.7% productive rearrangements and segregating when the between-donor standard deviation exceeded 5%. A statistical classification framework was built to diagnose cytomegalovirus status from the catalog of TCR beta chain sequences. V and J gene assignment, in a later analysis, came from comparing TCR nucleotide sequences with IMGT/GENE-DB human TR gene sequences. Using the TCRdist pipeline, a later analysis assigned CDR3 sequences along with most-parsimonious VDJ recombination scenarios. In a later analysis, each TCR beta chain was defined by its CDR3 amino acid sequence together with its V-gene family, and reads without a unique V-gene family were excluded. In a later analysis, nearly 600 highly shared, low-generation-probability nucleotide sequences were removed to address suspected cross-contamination and a sequencing artifact. In a later analysis, a clonal expansion index was calculated for each public chain from normalized within-repertoire ranks of inferred template counts. A later analysis computed generation probabilities with a VDJ recombination model fitted to out-of-frame rearrangements, and checked the results against IGoR. In a later analysis, hypergeometric tests were used to score TCR-TCR, TCR-HLA and TCR-CMV co-occurrence, with a repertoire-size bias correction applied to TCR pairs. False discovery rates were estimated in a later analysis by permuting HLA or CMV assignments 20 times. In a later analysis, co-occurring TCRs were grouped with DBSCAN, and TCRdist sequence similarity was added when clustering was performed within HLA-allele-positive subsets. Repertoires with fewer than 30,000 or more than 120,000 public chains were left out of co-occurrence clustering, as were a handful of repertoires with anomalous nucleotide sharing. TCRdb carries this immuneACCESS record with in-frame sequences only. Its versions omit some clonotypes, under half of them owing to an unresolved V gene in the studies checked, with the rest unexplained. That table gives V, J and clone size, and the DNA gave D and trimming. Here the sample has about 150,000 clones; 79% occur a single time. The top ten clones comprise around 6.6% of the sample.

Regarding this clone: Its target antigen remains unknown. Base qualities were left out, and no much larger clone turns up one base away.

The chain is made from TRBV18 and TRBJ1-5, with 9 bases in between that match TRBD1. Source material: PBMCs. This receptor was obtained from a man aged 50 to 59 in good health and CMV-seropositive. The CDR3 protein is CASSRETQGAGQPQHF. The nucleotide sequence is TGTGCCAGCTCACGCGAGACACAGGGGGCAGGGCAGCCCCAGCATTTT.